The TCR beta chain under discussion was sequenced for a study of T-cell memory formation after mild COVID-19. Study-wide results and caveats: Day 15 to 85 contractors were CD4/CD8 balanced; later expanders leaned CD4+. There was no confirmation that second-wave clones peaking on day 37 were SARS-CoV-2 specific. Memory sampled before infection contained some responding clones, suggesting cross-reactive memory joined. The main location of contracting CD4+ clones was CM and EM, and that of contracting CD8+ clones was EMRA.

TCRdb independently ran MiXCR on the 5' RACE reads; one entry per CDR3 protein. This sample has under 250,000 distinct CDR3 sequences, with 15% found just once. This clonotype was counted only a few times. Its antigen is currently unknown. This CDR3 region has 18 residues. From germline, CDR1 is ENHRY and CDR2 SYGVKD. The V and J ends lost 6 bases and 5 bases, in that order; junction bases with no gene match: 11. This TCR derives from an adult woman who had mild COVID-19 (a few samples of this study predate the infection). Cell type and time point are not known. Sequenced material: PBMCs or a T cell subset sorted from them (not recorded which). The V call is TRBV10-3, the J call TRBJ2-3; 16 bases align to TRBD2. The CDR3: CAISPGTSGRAAGDTQYF. The CDR3 DNA reads as TGTGCCATCAGCCCCGGGACTAGCGGGAGGGCCGCCGGAGATACGCAGTATTTT.